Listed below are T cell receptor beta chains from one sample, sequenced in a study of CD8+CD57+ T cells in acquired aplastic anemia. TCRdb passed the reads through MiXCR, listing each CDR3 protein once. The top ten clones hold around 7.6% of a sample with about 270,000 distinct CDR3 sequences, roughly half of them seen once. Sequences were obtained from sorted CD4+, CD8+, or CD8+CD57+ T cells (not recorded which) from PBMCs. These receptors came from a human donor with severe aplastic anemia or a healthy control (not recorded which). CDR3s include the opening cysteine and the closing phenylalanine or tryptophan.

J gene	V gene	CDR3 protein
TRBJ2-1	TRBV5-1	CASSLDVRYNEQFF
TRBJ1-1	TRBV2	CASSVQGLNTEAFF
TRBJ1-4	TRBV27	CASSSPTGVNEKLFF
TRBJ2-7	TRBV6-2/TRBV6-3	CASSVTGWTGGARTREQYF
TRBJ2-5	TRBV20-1	CSARDSAAAQETQYF
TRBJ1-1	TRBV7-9	CASSLTGTAAEAFF
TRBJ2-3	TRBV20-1	CSARGYNEQYF
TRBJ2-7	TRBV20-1	CSALETSGTYEQYF
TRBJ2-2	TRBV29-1	CSVHMNTGELFF
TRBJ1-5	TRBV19	CASSIRAGHQPQHF
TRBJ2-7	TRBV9	CASSVGGQYEQYF
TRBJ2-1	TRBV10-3	CAIRGTDSYNEQFF
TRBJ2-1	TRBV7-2	CASTPQGASEQFF
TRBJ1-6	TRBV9	CASSVGLGAANSPLHF
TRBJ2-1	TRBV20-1	CSATGTGLDEQFF
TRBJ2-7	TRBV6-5	CASSAVNEQYF
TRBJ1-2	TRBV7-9	CASSPDRAGNGYTF
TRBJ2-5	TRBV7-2	CASSLGGATRVETQYF
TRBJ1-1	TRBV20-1	CSARPIRGTEAFF
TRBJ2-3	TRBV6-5	CASSYAVEHNTQYF
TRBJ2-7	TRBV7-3	CASSGGSGYEQYF
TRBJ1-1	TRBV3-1	CASSPRDRGRLGTEAFF
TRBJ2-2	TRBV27	CASSLYPGRTGELFF
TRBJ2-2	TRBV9	CASSGWPWGQGFPEFANTGELFF
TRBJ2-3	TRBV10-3	CAIRVAGEGTDTQYF
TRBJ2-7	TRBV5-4	CASSQGQSSYEQYF
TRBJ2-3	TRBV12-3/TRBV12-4	CASSPRAGWTDTQYF
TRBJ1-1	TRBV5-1	CASSLLEQPNTEAFF
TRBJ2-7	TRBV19	CASSMARKFDEQYF
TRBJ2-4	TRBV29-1	CSVGQGGKNIQYF
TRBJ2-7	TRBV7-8	CASSLGRNVGAGALYEQYF
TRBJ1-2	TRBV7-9	CASSLDDLYGYTF
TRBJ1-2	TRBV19	CASSNAGNYGYTF
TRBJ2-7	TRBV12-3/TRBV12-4	CASSPRDSFFYEQYF
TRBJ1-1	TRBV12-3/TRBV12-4	CASKHSDRITNTEAFF
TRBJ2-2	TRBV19	CASSPPLGPGELFF
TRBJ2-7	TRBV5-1	CASSATGDSYEQYF
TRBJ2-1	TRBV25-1	CASSDRDSSYNEQFF
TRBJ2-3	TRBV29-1	CSVEEAGPDTQYF
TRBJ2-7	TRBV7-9	CASSWAGISYEQYF
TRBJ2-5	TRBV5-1	CASSLGRTGQETQYF
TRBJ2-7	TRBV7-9	CASSLITFQYF
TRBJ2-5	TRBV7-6	CASSTAGGGRETQYF
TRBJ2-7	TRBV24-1	CATSDSTSEQREQYF
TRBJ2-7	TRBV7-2	CATQAGYTYEQYF
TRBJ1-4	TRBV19	CASSVLQNEKLFF
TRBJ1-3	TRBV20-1	CSGLAGALPGNTIYF
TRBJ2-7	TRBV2	CASSKRAGGSYEQYF
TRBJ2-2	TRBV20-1	CSAGQGKNTGELFF
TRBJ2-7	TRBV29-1	CSATRGGAAYEQYF
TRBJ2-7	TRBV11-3	CASCRTSSYEQYF
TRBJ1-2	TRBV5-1	CASSWGAENGYTF
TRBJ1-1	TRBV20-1	CSAREDFKGNTEAFF
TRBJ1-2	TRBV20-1	CSAYDPGQGVFGYTF
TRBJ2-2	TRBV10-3	CAISETNTGELFF